At least ten counts were recorded for the clone carrying this TCR beta chain. MiXCR, applied by TCRdb to the PCR reads, yields one record per CDR3 protein. Among thousands of distinct CDR3 sequences listed, about 29% were seen once. These data belong to a study of immune characterization of retroperitoneal liposarcoma. What was sequenced was tumor tissue. This TCR was sampled from a female donor with retroperitoneal liposarcoma.

In DNA, the CDR3 is TGTGCCACCCAAGCCGGGACTAGCGGGTCGAGCTCCTACAATGAGCAGTTCTTC. Translation gives CATQAGTSGSSSYNEQFF. The genes are TRBV27 and TRBJ2-1, with TRBD2 identical over 12 bases. The CDR3 covers 18 residues. Unmatched junction bases numbered 13, after V lost 10 bases and J lost 0 bases. Germline V gene lookup returns CDR1 MNHEY and CDR2 SMNVEV (reference sequence).